This is a list of T cell receptor beta chains from one sample in a study of metastatic and nonmetastatic thyroid tumors. TCRdb redid the clone calls on the PCR reads using MiXCR. The repertoire consists of 10,000 to 15,000 clones, with over 25% occurring once and the leading ten covering more than 10%. The sample comprised tumor tissue. The receptors come from a female donor with papillary thyroid cancer or a benign thyroid nodule (not recorded which). Some clones in this sample may be carry-over from other donors' samples. CDR3s include the opening cysteine and the closing phenylalanine or tryptophan. A D gene is named only where the DNA matches it firmly. Clone size is given for some rows only: seen once, a few or many times, or a class if the clone is expanded.

V	D	J	size	DNA	CDR3
TRBV27	TRBD1	TRBJ1-6	few	TGTGCCAGCACCAGGGGGAGAGGATCACCCCTCCACTTT	CASTRGRGSPLHF
TRBV7-9	NA	TRBJ2-7	NA	TGTGCCAGCAGCCCTCAGGGGACCTTCTACGAGCAGTACTTC	CASSPQGTFYEQYF
TRBV10-2	NA	TRBJ2-4	many	TGCGCCAGCAGTGGAAGGTTTGGCAAAAACATTCAGTACTTC	CASSGRFGKNIQYF
TRBV4-1	NA	TRBJ2-1	NA	TGCGCCAGCAGCCAAGATTACCTCAATGAGCAGTTCTTC	CASSQDYLNEQFF
TRBV5-1	NA	TRBJ1-6	NA	TGCGTCAGCAGCTTGGCTGAGGCGACCAATTCACCCCTCCACTTT	CVSSLAEATNSPLHF
TRBV30	TRBD1	TRBJ2-2	NA	TGTGCCTGGAGAGACAGGGGCGGGTGGGCTGGCGAGCTGTTTTTT	CAWRDRGGWAGELFF
TRBV12-3/TRBV12-4	TRBD1	TRBJ1-2	NA	TGTGCCAGCGGACAGGGGAGCTATGGCTACACCTTC	CASGQGSYGYTF
TRBV20-1	TRBD1	TRBJ2-2	NA	TGCAGTGCTAATGGACAGGGGTCAACCGGGGAGCTGTTTTTT	CSANGQGSTGELFF
TRBV7-2	TRBD1	TRBJ2-1	NA	TGTGCCAGCAGGAGCACAGGGGACAATGAGCAGTTCTTC	CASRSTGDNEQFF
TRBV6-1	NA	TRBJ1-2	few	TGTGCCAGCAGTGAAGGGTACTATGGCTACACCTTC	CASSEGYYGYTF
TRBV27	TRBD2	TRBJ2-3	many	TGTGCCAGCAGTTTAACTAGCGTGGCAGATACGCAGTATTTT	CASSLTSVADTQYF
TRBV7-6	TRBD1	TRBJ2-2	medium-sized	TGTGCCAGCAGCTTAGACAGGGGACCTTCACTGTTTTTT	CASSLDRGPSLFF
TRBV9	NA	TRBJ2-1	many	TGTGCCAGCAGCGTAGTGGCAGGTGGATCGGATGAGCAGTTCTTC	CASSVVAGGSDEQFF
TRBV5-4	TRBD1	TRBJ2-6	NA	TGTGCCAGCAGCTTGTGGGTACAGGGGGCTGGGGCCAACGTCCTGACTTTC	CASSLWVQGAGANVLTF
TRBV28	TRBD1	TRBJ2-4	NA	TGTGCCAGCAGTACAGGGGGTAGCGCCAAAAACATTCAGTACTTC	CASSTGGSAKNIQYF
TRBV4-2	NA	TRBJ2-1	NA	TGTGCCAACAGCCAAGAGCCCAGGGCCTATGAGCAGTTCTTC	CANSQEPRAYEQFF
TRBV5-1	NA	TRBJ2-7	NA	TGCGCCAGCAGCCAACCTACAGTTACCTACGAGCAGTACTTC	CASSQPTVTYEQYF
TRBV3-1	TRBD2	TRBJ2-1	many	TGTGCCAGCAGCCCTTCCGGACTAGCCAATGAGCAGTTCTTC	CASSPSGLANEQFF
TRBV12-3/TRBV12-4	NA	TRBJ2-7	NA	TGTGCCAGTTCAAAGGCTGGGGTCCTCTACGAGCAGTACTTC	CASSKAGVLYEQYF
TRBV20-1	NA	TRBJ1-1	few	TGCAGTGCTACAGGGATGAACACTGAAGCTTTCTTT	CSATGMNTEAFF
TRBV24-1	TRBD2	TRBJ2-1	few	TGTGCCACCAGTGTGGCTAGCGGGAGGGTTGAGCAGTTCTTC	CATSVASGRVEQFF
TRBV30	TRBD1	TRBJ2-7	NA	TGTGCCTGGAGTGAGACAGGGTACGAGCAGTACTTC	CAWSETGYEQYF
TRBV20-1	NA	TRBJ2-2	NA	TGCAGTGCTAGTAGACAGGTGGCAAACGCCGGGGAGCTGTTTTTT	CSASRQVANAGELFF
TRBV7-2	NA	TRBJ2-7	NA	TGTGCCAGCAGCTTAGCCGGTAGCGGCTCCTACGAGCAGTACTTC	CASSLAGSGSYEQYF
TRBV6-2/TRBV6-3	TRBD2	TRBJ2-5	few	TGTGCCAGCAGTTCCCTCGGGAGGGGGACGGAGACCCAGTACTTC	CASSSLGRGTETQYF
TRBV6-5	NA	TRBJ1-2	NA	TGTGCCAGCAGTTACTGGGCAGGGAAGGGTGACTATGGCTACACCTTC	CASSYWAGKGDYGYTF
TRBV28	NA	TRBJ1-1	medium-sized	TGTGCCAGCACTACACCCGGACTCACCAGGTCTTTCTTT	CASTTPGLTRSFF
TRBV12-3/TRBV12-4	TRBD1	TRBJ1-1	many	TGTGCCAGCAGCCTCAGGACAGGGGATGCTGAAGCTTTCTTT	CASSLRTGDAEAFF
TRBV6-1	TRBD1	TRBJ2-7	NA	TGTGCCAGCAGTGAATATGCCGGGACAGGGGGTTACGAGCAGTACTTC	CASSEYAGTGGYEQYF
TRBV3-1	NA	TRBJ2-2	many	TGTGCGGGGGAGGAAGCGAACACCGGGGAGCTGTTTTTT	CAGEEANTGELFF
TRBV6-1	TRBD2	TRBJ2-2	medium-sized	TGTGCCAGCAGCGCTACGGGACTAGCGGGAGCGGGGGAGCTGTTTTTT	CASSATGLAGAGELFF
TRBV28	NA	TRBJ2-5	NA	TGTGCCAGCAGTGAAGACGGGGGCGTAGAGACCCAGTACTTC	CASSEDGGVETQYF
TRBV9	TRBD2	TRBJ2-1	many	TGTGCCAGCAGCGTAGCTAGCGGCAATGAGCAGTTCTTC	CASSVASGNEQFF
TRBV5-1	NA	TRBJ2-7	NA	TGCGCCAGCAGAACGGGGCCAGAATATGGGCGCGAGCAGTACTTC	CASRTGPEYGREQYF
TRBV7-2	TRBD2	TRBJ2-7	NA	TGTGCCAGCAGCCCCCCCCGGGCGGGAGTACAAGAGCAGTACTTC	CASSPPRAGVQEQYF
TRBV6-1	TRBD1	TRBJ2-7	NA	TGTGCCACCGGGACAGGGGATAAAAACGAGCAGTACTTC	CATGTGDKNEQYF
TRBV12-3/TRBV12-4	NA	TRBJ2-7	NA	TGTGCCAGCAGTTTACGGGTAACGGGGGAGCAGTACTTC	CASSLRVTGEQYF
TRBV24-1	TRBD1	TRBJ2-1	NA	TGTGCCACCAGTGATGACAGGGGTACCTACAATGAGCAGTTCTTC	CATSDDRGTYNEQFF
TRBV5-1	TRBD2	TRBJ2-7	medium-sized	TGCGCCAGCAGTTTTGGGGGGGGCTACGAGCAGTACTTC	CASSFGGGYEQYF
TRBV27	NA	TRBJ1-2	few	TGTGCCAGCAGTCCGGGCGGGTGGGTAGCTAACTATGTCTACACCTTC	CASSPGGWVANYVYTF
TRBV12-3/TRBV12-4	NA	TRBJ1-5	NA	TGTGCCAGCATGGGGGATCCCAATCAGCCCCAGCATTTT	CASMGDPNQPQHF
TRBV7-2	TRBD1	TRBJ2-7	few	TGTGCCAGCAGCTTAGCTTTCCGACAGGGGGCTGTCGAGCAGTACTTC	CASSLAFRQGAVEQYF
TRBV6-2/TRBV6-3	NA	TRBJ1-6	NA	TGTGCCAGCAGTATAACCCGGGATTCACCCCTCCACTTT	CASSITRDSPLHF
TRBV6-1	NA	TRBJ1-2	few	TGTGCCAGCAGTGAAGCGTCAGGAACCAACTATGGCTACACCTTC	CASSEASGTNYGYTF
TRBV5-1	NA	TRBJ1-1	NA	TGCGCCAGCAGCTCTGATGTTAAACTGAACACTGAAGCTTTCTTT	CASSSDVKLNTEAFF
TRBV20-1	TRBD2	TRBJ2-1	many	TGCAGTGCTAGACAATCGCGGGGTAGCGGGAACTCCTACAATGAGCAGTTCTTC	CSARQSRGSGNSYNEQFF
TRBV24-1	NA	TRBJ2-2	medium-sized	TGTGCCACCAGTGCACCGCAAGGGGAGCTGTTTTTT	CATSAPQGELFF
TRBV7-2	NA	TRBJ1-5	many	TGTGCCAGCACAATGGACAGAAATCAGCCCCAGCATTTT	CASTMDRNQPQHF
TRBV5-1	NA	TRBJ2-7	medium-sized	TGCGCCAGCAGCTTGACTGGAATGGAGCAGTACTTC	CASSLTGMEQYF
TRBV10-3	TRBD1	TRBJ2-5	many	TGTGCCTCCAGCGACAGGGGCGGAGAGACCCAGTACTTC	CASSDRGGETQYF
TRBV9	NA	TRBJ2-1	large	TGTGCCAGCAGCGTTGCGGAGGGCCTAGTAGGTGAGCAGTTCTTC	CASSVAEGLVGEQFF
TRBV18	NA	TRBJ1-6	NA	TGTGCCAGCTCACCTCGGGACCTAAGCACCAATTCACCCCTCCACTTT	CASSPRDLSTNSPLHF
TRBV6-1	TRBD1	TRBJ1-1	medium-sized	TGTGCCAGCAGGAAGGACAGGGGGCTCTCTGAAGCTTTCTTT	CASRKDRGLSEAFF
TRBV30	NA	TRBJ1-2	NA	TGTGCCTGGAACAGTGACTATGGCTACACCTTC	CAWNSDYGYTF
TRBV12-5	NA	TRBJ2-5	many	TGTGCTAGTGGGGACAGTGAAGAGACCCAGTACTTC	CASGDSEETQYF
TRBV30	NA	TRBJ2-6	NA	TGTGCCTGGAGTGTAGGGTCACCCTCTGGGGCCAACGTCCTGACTTTC	CAWSVGSPSGANVLTF
TRBV9	NA	TRBJ2-1	few	TGTGCCAGCATCGGAGCTTCGACAGTGTTCGGTGAGCAGTTCTTC	CASIGASTVFGEQFF